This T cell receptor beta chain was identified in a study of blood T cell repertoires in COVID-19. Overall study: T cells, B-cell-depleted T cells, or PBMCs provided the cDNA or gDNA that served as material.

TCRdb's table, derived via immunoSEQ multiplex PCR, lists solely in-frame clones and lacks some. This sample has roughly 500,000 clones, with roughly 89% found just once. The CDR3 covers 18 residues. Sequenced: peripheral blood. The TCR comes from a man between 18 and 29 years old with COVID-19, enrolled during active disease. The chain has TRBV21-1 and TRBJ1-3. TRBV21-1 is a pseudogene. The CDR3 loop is CASSNPIFGIRSGNTIYF. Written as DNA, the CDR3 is TGTGCCAGCAGCAATCCAATCTTCGGGATCCGCTCTGGAAACACCATATATTTT.